Described below is a single TCR beta chain sequence and its context. This CDR3 is 17 amino acids long. Germline V CDR1 and CDR2: SGHTA, FQGNSA. The germline V and J ends were trimmed by 2 bases and 0 bases, with 11 bases remaining between them. Healthy donors served as the controls. They were matched for age and sex. Negative isolation yielded CD4+ and CD8+ T cells, and FACS enriched TEMRA cells. The data stem from a study of CD8 T cells in Susac syndrome. RNA totalling roughly 0.45 to 1 ug underwent reverse transcription with random hexamers. Amplification of TCR beta CDR3 by immunoSEQ multiplex PCR spanned 54 Vbeta and 13 Jbeta. One entry per CDR3 protein results from TCRdb running MiXCR on the immunoSEQ multiplex PCR reads. The table includes around 200,000 distinct CDR3 sequences, 90% to 95% detected once.

Sequencing was done on a sample of CD4+ T cells from PBMCs. The clonotype comes from a human donor in good health. The chain couples TRBV7-2 to TRBJ2-6; D may be TRBD2 (6 bases). CDR3 in amino acids: CASSLSQGGSGANVLTF. DNA for the CDR3: TGTGCCAGCAGCTTAAGCCAGGGAGGCTCTGGGGCCAACGTCCTGACTTTC.